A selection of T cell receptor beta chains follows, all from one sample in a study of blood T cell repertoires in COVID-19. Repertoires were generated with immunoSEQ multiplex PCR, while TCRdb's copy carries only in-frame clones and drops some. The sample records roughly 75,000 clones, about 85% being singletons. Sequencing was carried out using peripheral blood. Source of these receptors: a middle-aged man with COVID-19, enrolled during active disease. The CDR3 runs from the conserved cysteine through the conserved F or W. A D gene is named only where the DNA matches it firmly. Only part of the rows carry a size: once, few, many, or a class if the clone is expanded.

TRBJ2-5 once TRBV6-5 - CASSRRPAQETQYF TGTGCCAGCAGCCGCAGGCCGGCACAAGAGACCCAGTACTTC
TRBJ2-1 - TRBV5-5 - CASSLNPEGNEQFF TGTGCCAGCAGCTTGAATCCAGAGGGTAATGAGCAGTTCTTC
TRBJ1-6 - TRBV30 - CAWSLALDNSPLHF TGTGCCTGGAGTCTAGCTTTGGATAATTCACCCCTCCACTTT
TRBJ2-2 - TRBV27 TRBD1 CASSSTGASTGELFF TGTGCCAGCAGTTCAACAGGGGCTTCGACCGGGGAGCTGTTTTTT
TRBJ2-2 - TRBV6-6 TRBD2 CASSYGAGGETGELFF TGTGCCAGCAGTTACGGGGCGGGAGGGGAAACCGGGGAGCTGTTTTTT
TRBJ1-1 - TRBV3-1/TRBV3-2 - CASSPMGQGSTEAFF TGTGCCAGCAGCCCGATGGGGCAGGGAAGCACTGAAGCTTTCTTT
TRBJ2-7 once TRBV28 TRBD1 CASSPTTGPISYEQYF TGTGCCAGCAGTCCCACGACAGGGCCTATCTCCTACGAGCAGTACTTC
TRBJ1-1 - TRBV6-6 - CASSYSYVTVRPEAFF TGTGCCAGCAGTTACTCGTATGTGACCGTGAGGCCTGAAGCTTTCTTT
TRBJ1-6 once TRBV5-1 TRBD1 CASSLTGQATNSPLHF TGCGCCAGCAGCTTGACCGGACAGGCGACTAATTCACCCCTCCACTTT
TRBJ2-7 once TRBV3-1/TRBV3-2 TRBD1 CASSRDRAYEQYF TGTGCCAGCAGCCGGGACAGAGCCTACGAGCAGTACTTC
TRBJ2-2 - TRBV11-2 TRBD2 CASSQMGGRATGELFF TGTGCCAGCAGCCAGATGGGGGGGAGGGCAACCGGGGAGCTGTTTTTT
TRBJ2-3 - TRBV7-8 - CASSLAGGDTQYF TGTGCCAGCAGCTTAGCGGGAGGAGATACGCAGTATTTT
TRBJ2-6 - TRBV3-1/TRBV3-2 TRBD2 CASSPHQGLAGVGGANVLTF TGTGCCAGCAGCCCCCACCAGGGACTAGCGGGAGTGGGTGGGGCCAACGTCCTGACTTTC
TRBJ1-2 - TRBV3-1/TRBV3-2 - CASSKDDYGYTF TGTGCCAGCAGCAAAGACGACTATGGCTACACCTTC
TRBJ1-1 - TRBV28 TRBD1 CASSFWGQGGNEAFF TGTGCCAGCAGTTTCTGGGGACAGGGTGGTAATGAAGCTTTCTTT